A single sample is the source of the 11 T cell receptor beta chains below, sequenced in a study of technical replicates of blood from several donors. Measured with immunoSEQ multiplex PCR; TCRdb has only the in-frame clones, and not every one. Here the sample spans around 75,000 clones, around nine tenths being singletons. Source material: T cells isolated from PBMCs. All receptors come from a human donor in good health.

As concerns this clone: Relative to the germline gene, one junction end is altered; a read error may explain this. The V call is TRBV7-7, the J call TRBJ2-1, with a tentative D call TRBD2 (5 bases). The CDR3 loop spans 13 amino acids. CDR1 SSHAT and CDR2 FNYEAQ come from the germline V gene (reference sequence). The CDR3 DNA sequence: TGTGCTAGCAGCTTGGAGGCGGGCGGAGAGCAGTTCTTC. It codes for CASSLEAGGEQFF. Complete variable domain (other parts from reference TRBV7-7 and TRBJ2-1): GAGVSQSPRYKVTKRGQDVTLRCDPISSHATLYWYQQALGQGPEFLTYFNYEAQPDKSGLPSDRFSAERPEGSISTLTIQRTEQRDSAMYRCASSLEAGGEQFFGPGTRLTVL.

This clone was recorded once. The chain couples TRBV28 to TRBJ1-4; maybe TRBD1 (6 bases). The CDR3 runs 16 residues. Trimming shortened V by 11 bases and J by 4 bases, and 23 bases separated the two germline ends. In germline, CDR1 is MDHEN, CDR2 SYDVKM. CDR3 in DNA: TGTGCCGCGCGAGGGGCAGGGGCAAATGGTAATGAAAAACTGTTTTTT. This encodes CAARGAGANGNEKLFF.

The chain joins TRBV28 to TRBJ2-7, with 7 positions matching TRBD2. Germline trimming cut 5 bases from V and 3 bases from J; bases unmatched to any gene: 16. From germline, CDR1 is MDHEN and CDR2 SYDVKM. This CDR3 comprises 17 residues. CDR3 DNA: TGTGCCAGCAGTCGTCCCCCGGGGGGATCGGGGGGCTACGAGCAGTACTTC. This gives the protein CASSRPPGGSGGYEQYF.

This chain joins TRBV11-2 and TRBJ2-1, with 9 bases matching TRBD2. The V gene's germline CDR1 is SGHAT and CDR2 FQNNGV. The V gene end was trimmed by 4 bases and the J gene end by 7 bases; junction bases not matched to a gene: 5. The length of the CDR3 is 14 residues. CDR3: CASSSRTSENEQFF. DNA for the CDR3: TGTGCCAGCAGCTCCCGGACTAGCGAGAATGAGCAGTTCTTC.

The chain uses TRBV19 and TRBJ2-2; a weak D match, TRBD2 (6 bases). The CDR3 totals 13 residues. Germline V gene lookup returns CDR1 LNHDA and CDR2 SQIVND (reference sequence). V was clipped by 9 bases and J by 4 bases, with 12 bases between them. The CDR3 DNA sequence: TGTGCCAGGTCGGGAGCCTTCACCGGGGAGCTGTTTTTT. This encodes CARSGAFTGELFF.

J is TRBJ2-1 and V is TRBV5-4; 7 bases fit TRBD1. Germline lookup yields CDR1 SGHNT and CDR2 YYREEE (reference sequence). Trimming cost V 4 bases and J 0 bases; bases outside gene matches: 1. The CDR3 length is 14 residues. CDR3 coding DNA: TGTGCCAGCAGCCGGGACAGCTCCTACAATGAGCAGTTCTTC. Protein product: CASSRDSSYNEQFF.

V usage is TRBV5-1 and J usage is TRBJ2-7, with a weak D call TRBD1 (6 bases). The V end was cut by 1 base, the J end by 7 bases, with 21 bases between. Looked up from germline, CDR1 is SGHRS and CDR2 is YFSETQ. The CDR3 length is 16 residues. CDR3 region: CASSLNLPGTPLEQYF. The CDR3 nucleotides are TGCGCCAGCAGCTTGAACCTCCCCGGGACACCTCTGGAGCAGTACTTC.

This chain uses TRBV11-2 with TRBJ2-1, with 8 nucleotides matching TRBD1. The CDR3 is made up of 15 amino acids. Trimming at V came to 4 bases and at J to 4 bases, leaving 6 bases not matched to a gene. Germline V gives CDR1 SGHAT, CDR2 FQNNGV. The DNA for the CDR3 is TGTGCCAGCAGCTCGGACAGGGTCTTGTACAATGAGCAGTTCTTC. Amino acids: CASSSDRVLYNEQFF.

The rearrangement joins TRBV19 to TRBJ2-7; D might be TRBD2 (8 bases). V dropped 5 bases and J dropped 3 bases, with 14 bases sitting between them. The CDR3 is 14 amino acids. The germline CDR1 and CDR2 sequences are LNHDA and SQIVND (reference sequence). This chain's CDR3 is CASSPGGGGYEQYF. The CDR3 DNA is TGTGCCAGTAGTCCGGGAGGGGGCGGCTACGAGCAGTACTTC.

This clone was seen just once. The CDR3 DNA reads as TGTGCCAGTAGTACCGGGACAGGGGGCCGGACCGGGGAGCTGTTTTTT. It translates to CASSTGTGGRTGELFF. The chain recombines TRBV19 with TRBJ2-2; 12 nucleotides agree with TRBD1. The CDR3 runs to 16 residues. Trimming removed 4 bases from V and 5 bases from J; junction bases left unmatched: 5. CDR1 LNHDA and CDR2 SQIVND come from the germline V gene (reference sequence).

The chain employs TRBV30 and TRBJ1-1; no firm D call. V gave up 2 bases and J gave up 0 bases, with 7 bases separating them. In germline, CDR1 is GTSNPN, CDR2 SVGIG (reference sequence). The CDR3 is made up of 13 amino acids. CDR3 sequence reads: CAWSYEMNTEAFF. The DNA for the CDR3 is TGTGCCTGGAGTTATGAGATGAACACTGAAGCTTTCTTT.